Included here is one TCR beta chain sequence, with context. Its antigen is unknown. The authors carried out high-throughput sequencing of TCR beta. They applied it to CD8+ and CD4+ T cells obtained from blood. Through negative isolation, CD4+ and CD8+ T cells were obtained, while TEMRA cells were enriched using FACS. The data were obtained in a study of CD8 T cells in Susac syndrome. Findings and limits, study-wide: Susac syndrome CD8+ repertoires were clonally expanded, most strongly in CD8+ TEMRA cells. The total CD8+ repertoires contained about 16 Susac-specific public clones, and the CD8+ TEMRA repertoires contained about 5.

CDR3 length equals 16 residues. After removal of 6 bases from V and 3 bases from J, the junction contained 10 bases not matched to a gene. Germline lookup yields CDR1 SGHTA and CDR2 FQGNSA. Random hexamers were used to reverse transcribe an amount of roughly 0.45 to 1 ug RNA. TCRdb processed the immunoSEQ multiplex PCR reads anew with MiXCR; each CDR3 protein has one entry. Of around 85,000 distinct CDR3 sequences listed, 95% are singletons. The sample comprised CD8+ T cells from PBMCs. This TCR was sampled from a human donor with Susac syndrome. The chain has TRBV7-2 and TRBJ2-3; 9 positions match TRBD2. In nucleotides, the CDR3 is TGTGCCAGCAGGGACCGTAGCGGGAGTTATACAGATACGCAGTATTTT. Its protein product is CASRDRSGSYTDTQYF.